The present T cell receptor beta chain was sequenced within a study of monozygotic twins with cystic fibrosis. Germline CDR1 MNHNY, CDR2 SVGAGI (reference sequence). The CDR3 is 14 amino acids. Unmatched junction bases numbered 10, after V lost 5 bases and J lost 6 bases. The data were produced by immunoSEQ multiplex PCR, yet TCRdb's version contains in-frame clones alone and is incomplete. This sample has roughly 13,000 clones; approximately 92% occur once, and the top ten carry 9.3%. This TCR was recovered from a girl aged 2 to 9 with cystic fibrosis. What was sequenced was blood. V gene TRBV6-6 combines with J gene TRBJ2-7, with 7 bases that match TRBD2. The CDR3 protein is CASSRKRDATEQYF. The CDR3 DNA follows: TGTGCCAGCAGTCGAAAGCGGGACGCCACCGAGCAGTACTTC.